The clone carrying this T cell receptor beta chain was recorded at least ten times. Antigen unknown. Indicated time point: newly diagnosed GD, antithyroid drugs for less than 3 months. Extracted RNA from PBMCs served as the source of the TCR library. V dropped 3 bases and J dropped 3; count of bases not matched to a gene: 3. Per germline, CDR1 MDHEN and CDR2 SYDVKM. There are 14 residues in the CDR3. The data were obtained in a study of regulatory T cells in long-lasting Graves disease. Study-wide findings and caveats: Persistent disease was associated with favored TRBV28 usage and with favored use of TRBJ1-2 and TRBJ2-5. In persistent patients, shared public clonotypes (under 3,000) outnumbered those in new patients (about 1,000).

Arm-PCR with iRepertoire HTBI primers amplified the CDR3 regions for these TCR beta libraries. TCRdb independently ran MiXCR on the multiplex PCR reads; one entry per CDR3 protein. The profile shows 680,000 or so distinct CDR3 sequences, approximately 15% of them singletons. These records were also assigned to another study, of T cells in Graves' hyperthyroidism and ophthalmopathy.

V gene TRBV28 combines with J gene TRBJ2-7, with TRBD1 matching 9 bases. The TCR sequence derives from a young woman with Graves disease. The specimen was peripheral blood mononuclear cells (PBMCs), collected at new diagnosis, from a patient treated with antithyroid drugs. Here the CDR3 reads CASSFVGQGYEQYF. CDR3 sequence (DNA): TGTGCCAGCAGTTTCGTGGGACAGGGCTACGAGCAGTACTTC.